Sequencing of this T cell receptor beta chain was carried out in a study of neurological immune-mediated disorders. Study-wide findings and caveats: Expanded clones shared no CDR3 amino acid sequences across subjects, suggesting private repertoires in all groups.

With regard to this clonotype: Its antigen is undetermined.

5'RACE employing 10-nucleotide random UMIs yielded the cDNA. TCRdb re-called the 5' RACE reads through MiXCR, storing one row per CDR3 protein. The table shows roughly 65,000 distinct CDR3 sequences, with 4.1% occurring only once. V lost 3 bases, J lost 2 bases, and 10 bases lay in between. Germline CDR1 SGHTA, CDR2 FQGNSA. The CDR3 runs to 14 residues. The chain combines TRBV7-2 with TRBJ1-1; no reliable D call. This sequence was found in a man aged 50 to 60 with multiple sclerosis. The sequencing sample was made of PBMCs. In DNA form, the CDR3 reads TGTGCCAGCAGCTTCGGTGCCGGTAACACTGAAGCTTTCTTT. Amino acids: CASSFGAGNTEAFF. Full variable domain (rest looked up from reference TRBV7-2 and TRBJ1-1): GAGVSQSPSNKVTEKGKDVELRCDPISGHTALYWYRQSLGQGLEFLIYFQGNSAPDKSGLPSDRFSAERTGGSVSTLTIQRTQQEDSAVYLCASSFGAGNTEAFFGQGTRLTVV.